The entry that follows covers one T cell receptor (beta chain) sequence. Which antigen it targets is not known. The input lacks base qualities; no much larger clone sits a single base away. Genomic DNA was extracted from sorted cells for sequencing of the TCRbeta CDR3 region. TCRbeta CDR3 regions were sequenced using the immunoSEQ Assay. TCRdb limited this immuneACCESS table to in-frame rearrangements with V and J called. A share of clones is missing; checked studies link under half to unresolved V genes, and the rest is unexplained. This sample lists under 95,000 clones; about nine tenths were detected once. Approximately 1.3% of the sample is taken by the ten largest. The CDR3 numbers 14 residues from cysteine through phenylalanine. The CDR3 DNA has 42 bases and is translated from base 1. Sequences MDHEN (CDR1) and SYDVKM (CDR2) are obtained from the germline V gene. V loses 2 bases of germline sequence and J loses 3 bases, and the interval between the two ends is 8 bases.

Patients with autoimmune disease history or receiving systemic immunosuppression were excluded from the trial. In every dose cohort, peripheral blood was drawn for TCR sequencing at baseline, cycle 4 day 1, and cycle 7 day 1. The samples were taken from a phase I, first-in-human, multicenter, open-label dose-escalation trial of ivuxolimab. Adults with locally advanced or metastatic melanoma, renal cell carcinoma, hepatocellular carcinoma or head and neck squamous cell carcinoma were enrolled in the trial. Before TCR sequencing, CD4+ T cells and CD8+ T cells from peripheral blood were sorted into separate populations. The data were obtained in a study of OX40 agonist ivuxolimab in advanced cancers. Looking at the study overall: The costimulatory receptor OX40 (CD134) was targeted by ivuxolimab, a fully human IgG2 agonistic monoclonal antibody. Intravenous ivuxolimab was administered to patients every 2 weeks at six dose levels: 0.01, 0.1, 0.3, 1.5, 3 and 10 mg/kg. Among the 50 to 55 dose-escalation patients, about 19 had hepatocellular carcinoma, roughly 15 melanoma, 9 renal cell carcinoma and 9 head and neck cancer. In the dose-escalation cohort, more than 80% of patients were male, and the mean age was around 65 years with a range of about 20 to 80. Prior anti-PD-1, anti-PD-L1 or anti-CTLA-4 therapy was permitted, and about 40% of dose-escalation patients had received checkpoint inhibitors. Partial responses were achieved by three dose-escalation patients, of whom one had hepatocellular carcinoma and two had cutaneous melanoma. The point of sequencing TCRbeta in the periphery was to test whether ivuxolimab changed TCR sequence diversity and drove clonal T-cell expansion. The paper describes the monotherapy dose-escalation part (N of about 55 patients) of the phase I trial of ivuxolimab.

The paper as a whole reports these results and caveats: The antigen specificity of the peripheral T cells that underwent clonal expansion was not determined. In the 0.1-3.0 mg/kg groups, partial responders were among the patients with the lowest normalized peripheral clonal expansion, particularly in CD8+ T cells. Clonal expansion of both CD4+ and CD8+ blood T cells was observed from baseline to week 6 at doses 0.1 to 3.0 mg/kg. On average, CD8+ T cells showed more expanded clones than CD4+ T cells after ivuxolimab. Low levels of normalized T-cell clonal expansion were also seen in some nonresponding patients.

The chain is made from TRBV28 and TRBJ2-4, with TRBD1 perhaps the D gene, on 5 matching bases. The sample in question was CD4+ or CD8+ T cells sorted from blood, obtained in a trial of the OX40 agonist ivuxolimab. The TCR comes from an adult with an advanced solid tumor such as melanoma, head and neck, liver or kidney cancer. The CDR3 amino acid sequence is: CASSLRGIKNIQYF. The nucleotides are TGTGCCAGCAGTTTAAGGGGTATCAAAAACATTCAGTACTTC.